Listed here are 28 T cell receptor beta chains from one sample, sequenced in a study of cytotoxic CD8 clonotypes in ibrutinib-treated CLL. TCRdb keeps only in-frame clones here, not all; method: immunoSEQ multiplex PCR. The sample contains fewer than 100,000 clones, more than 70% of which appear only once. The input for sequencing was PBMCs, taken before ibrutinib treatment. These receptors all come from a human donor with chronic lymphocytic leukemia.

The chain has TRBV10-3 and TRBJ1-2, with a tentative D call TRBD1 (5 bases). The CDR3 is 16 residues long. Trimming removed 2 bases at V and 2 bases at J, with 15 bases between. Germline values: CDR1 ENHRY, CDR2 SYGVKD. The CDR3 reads CAISEEPVWDNYGYTF. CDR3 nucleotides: TGTGCCATCAGTGAGGAACCCGTCTGGGACAACTATGGCTACACCTTC.

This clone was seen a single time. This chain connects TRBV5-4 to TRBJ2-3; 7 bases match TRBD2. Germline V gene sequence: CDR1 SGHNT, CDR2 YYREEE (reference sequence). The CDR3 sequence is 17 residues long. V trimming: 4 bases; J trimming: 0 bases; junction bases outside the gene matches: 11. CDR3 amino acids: CASSVDSGFISTDTQYF. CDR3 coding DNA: TGTGCCAGCAGCGTGGATAGCGGGTTTATTAGCACAGATACGCAGTATTTT.

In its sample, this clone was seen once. In DNA, the CDR3 is TGTGCCAGCAGCGTATCGGCCGGATTACTCTACAATGAGCAGTTCTTC. It encodes CASSVSAGLLYNEQFF. This chain links TRBV9 with TRBJ2-1; D gene uncertain. V gave up 1 base and J gave up 3 bases, with 14 bases separating them. The germline gives CDR1 SGDLS, CDR2 YYNGEE. The CDR3 consists of 16 residues.

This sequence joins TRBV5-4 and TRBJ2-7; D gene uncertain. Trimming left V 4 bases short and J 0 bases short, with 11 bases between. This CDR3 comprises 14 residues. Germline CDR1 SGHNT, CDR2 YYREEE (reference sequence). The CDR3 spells CASSPGGDSYEQYF. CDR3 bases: TGTGCCAGCAGCCCGGGTGGAGACTCCTACGAGCAGTACTTC.

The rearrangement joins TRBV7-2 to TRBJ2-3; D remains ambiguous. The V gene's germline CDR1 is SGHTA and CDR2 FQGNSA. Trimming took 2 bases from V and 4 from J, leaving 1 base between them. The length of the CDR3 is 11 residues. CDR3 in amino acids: CASSLSDTQYF. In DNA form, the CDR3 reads TGTGCCAGCAGCTTATCAGATACGCAGTATTTT. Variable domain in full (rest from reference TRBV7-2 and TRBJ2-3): GAGVSQSPSNKVTEKGKDVELRCDPISGHTALYWYRQSLGQGLEFLIYFQGNSAPDKSGLPSDRFSAERTGGSVSTLTIQRTQQEDSAVYLCASSLSDTQYFGPGTRLTVL.

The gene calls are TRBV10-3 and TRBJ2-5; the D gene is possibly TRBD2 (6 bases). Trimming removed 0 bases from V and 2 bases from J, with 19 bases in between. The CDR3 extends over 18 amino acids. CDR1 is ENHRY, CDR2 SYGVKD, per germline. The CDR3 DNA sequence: TGTGCCATCAGTGAGTCCAGTTTCAGGTTGCGGGGACAAGAGACCCAGTACTTC. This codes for CAISESSFRLRGQETQYF.

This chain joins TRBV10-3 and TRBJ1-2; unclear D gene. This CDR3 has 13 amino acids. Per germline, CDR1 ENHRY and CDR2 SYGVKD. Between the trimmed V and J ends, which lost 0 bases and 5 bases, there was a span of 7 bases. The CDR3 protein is CAISESQLYGYTF. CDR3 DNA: TGTGCCATCAGTGAGTCACAGTTATATGGCTACACCTTC.

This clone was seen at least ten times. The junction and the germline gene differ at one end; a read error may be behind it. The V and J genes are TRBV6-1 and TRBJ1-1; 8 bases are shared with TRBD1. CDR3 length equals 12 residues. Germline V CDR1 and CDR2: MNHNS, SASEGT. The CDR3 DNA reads TGTGCCAGCAGTCAAGCCCGGACAGGGGCTTTCTTT. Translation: CASSQARTGAFF.

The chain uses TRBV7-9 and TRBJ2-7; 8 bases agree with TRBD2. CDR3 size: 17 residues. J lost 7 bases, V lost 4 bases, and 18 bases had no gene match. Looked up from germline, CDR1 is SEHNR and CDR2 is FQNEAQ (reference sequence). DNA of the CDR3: TGTGCCAGCAGCTCTCCGTCGCGACTAGCGTCAAAGGGGGAGCAGTACTTC. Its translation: CASSSPSRLASKGEQYF.

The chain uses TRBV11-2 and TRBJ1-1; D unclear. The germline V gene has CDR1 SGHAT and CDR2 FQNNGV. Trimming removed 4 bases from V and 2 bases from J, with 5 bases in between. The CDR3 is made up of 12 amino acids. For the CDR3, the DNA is TGTGCCAGCAGCTCAACTAACACTGAAGCTTTCTTT. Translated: CASSSTNTEAFF.

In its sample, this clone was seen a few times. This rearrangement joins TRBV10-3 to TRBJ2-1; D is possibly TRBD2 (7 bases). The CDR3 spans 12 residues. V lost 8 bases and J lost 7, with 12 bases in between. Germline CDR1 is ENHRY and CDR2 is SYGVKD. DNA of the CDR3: TGTGCCATCGCCGAGGGGGGGAATGAGCAGTTCTTC. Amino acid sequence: CAIAEGGNEQFF.

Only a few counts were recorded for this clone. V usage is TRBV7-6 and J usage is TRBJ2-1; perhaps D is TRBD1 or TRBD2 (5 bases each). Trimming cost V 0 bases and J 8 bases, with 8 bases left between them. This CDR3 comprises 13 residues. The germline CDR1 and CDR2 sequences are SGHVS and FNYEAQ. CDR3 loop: CASSLAGEDEQFF. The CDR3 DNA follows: TGTGCCAGCAGCTTAGCGGGGGAAGATGAGCAGTTCTTC.

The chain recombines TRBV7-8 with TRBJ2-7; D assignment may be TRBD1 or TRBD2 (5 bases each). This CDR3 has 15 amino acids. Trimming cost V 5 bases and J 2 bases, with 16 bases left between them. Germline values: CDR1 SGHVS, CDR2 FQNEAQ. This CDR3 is CASSPVGDPTYEQYF. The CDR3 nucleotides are TGTGCCAGCAGCCCGGTGGGGGACCCCACCTACGAGCAGTACTTC. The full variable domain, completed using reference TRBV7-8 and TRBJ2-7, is GAGVSQSPRYKVAKRGQDVALRCDPISGHVSLFWYQQALGQGPEFLTYFQNEAQLDKSGLPSDRFFAERPEGSVSTLKIQRTQQEDSAVYLCASSPVGDPTYEQYFGPGTRLTVT.

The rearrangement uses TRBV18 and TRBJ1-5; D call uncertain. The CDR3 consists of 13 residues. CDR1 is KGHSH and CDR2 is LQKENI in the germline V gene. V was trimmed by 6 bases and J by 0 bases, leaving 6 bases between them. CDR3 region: CASSSNSNQPQHF. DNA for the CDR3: TGTGCCAGCTCTTCAAATAGCAATCAGCCCCAGCATTTT.

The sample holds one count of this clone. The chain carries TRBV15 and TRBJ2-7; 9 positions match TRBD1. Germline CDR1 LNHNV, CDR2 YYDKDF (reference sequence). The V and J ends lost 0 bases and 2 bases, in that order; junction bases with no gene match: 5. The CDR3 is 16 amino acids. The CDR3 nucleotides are TGTGCCACCAGCAGAGATGGGGGACAGGGTACCTACGAGCAGTACTTC. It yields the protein CATSRDGGQGTYEQYF.

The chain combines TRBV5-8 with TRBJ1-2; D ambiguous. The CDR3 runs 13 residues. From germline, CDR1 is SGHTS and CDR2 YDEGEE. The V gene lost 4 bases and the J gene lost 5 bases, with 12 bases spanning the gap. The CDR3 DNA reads TGTGCCAGCAGCATAAGAGGACCGTATGGCTACACCTTC. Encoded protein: CASSIRGPYGYTF.

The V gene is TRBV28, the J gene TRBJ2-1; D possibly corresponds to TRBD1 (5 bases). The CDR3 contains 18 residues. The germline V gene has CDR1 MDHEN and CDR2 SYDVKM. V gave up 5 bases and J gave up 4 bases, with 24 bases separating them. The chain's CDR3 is CASSPTWGRKTYYNEQFF. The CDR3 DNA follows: TGTGCCAGCAGTCCGACCTGGGGCCGCAAGACCTATTACAATGAGCAGTTCTTC.

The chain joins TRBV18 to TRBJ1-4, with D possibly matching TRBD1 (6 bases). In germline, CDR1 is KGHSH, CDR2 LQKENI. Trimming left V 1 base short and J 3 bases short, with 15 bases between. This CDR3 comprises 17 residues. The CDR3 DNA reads TGTGCCAGCTCACCACTACGGGGGCTTACTCCTAATGAAAAACTGTTTTTT. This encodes CASSPLRGLTPNEKLFF.

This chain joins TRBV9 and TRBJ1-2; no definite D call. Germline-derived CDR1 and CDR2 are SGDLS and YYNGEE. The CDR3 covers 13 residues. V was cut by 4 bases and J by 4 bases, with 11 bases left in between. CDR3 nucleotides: TGTGCCAGCAGCCCCCGCGATTTCTATGGCTACACCTTC. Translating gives CASSPRDFYGYTF.

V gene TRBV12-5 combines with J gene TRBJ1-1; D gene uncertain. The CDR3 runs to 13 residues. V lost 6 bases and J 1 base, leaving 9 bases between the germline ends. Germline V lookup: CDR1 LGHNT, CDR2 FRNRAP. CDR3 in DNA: TGTGCTAGTGGCCGTACAGAGAACACTGAAGCTTTCTTT. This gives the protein CASGRTENTEAFF.

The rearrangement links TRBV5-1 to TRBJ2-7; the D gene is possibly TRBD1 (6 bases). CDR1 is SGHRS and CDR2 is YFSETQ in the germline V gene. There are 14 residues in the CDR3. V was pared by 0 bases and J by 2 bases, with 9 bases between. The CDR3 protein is CASSLAGDPYEQYF. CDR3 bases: TGCGCCAGCAGCTTGGCAGGGGACCCCTACGAGCAGTACTTC.

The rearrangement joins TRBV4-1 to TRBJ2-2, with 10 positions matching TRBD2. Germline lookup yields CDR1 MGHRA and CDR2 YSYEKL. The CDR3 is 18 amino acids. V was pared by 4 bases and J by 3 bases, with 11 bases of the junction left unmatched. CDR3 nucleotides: TGCGCCAGCAGCCCCCTACCGACTAGCGGGTTGGACACCGGGGAGCTGTTTTTT. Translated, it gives CASSPLPTSGLDTGELFF.

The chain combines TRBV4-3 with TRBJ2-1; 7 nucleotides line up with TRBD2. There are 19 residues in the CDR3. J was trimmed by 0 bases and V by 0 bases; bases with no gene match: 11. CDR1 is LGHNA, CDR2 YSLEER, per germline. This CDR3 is CASSQETNSGGSSYNEQFF. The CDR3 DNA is TGCGCCAGCAGCCAAGAGACTAACTCGGGAGGAAGCTCCTACAATGAGCAGTTCTTC.

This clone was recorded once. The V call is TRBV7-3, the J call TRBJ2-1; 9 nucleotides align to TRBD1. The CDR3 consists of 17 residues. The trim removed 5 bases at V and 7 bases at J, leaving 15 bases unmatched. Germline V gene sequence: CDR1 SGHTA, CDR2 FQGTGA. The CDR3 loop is CASSLHRVGQGLNEQFF. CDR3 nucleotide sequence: TGTGCCAGCAGCCTCCACCGTGTGGGACAGGGCTTGAATGAGCAGTTCTTC.

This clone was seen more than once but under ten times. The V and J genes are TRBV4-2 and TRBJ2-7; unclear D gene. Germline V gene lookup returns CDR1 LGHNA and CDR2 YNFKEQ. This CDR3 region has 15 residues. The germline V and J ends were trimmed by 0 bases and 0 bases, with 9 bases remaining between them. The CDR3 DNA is TGTGCCAGCAGCCAAGAACGTGGCTACTCCTACGAGCAGTACTTC. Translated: CASSQERGYSYEQYF.

In nucleotides, the CDR3 is TGTGCCAGCACCCGGAAAGGGGACAGGTTTTCCGGCTACACCTTC. It translates to CASTRKGDRFSGYTF. The chain links TRBV7-6 to TRBJ1-2; TRBD1 matches at 8 bases. V shed 7 bases, J shed 8 bases, and the junction held 15 bases outside the gene matches. Germline CDR1 SGHVS, CDR2 FNYEAQ. The CDR3 runs to 15 residues.

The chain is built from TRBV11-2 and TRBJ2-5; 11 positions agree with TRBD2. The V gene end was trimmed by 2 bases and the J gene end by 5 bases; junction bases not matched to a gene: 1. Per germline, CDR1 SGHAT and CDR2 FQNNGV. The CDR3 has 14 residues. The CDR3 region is CASSLLAGGETQYF. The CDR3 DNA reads TGTGCCAGCAGCTTACTAGCGGGAGGCGAGACCCAGTACTTC.

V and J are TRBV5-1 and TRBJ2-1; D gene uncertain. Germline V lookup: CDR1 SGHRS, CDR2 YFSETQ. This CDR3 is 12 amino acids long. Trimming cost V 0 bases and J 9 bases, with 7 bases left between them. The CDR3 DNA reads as TGCGCCAGCAGCTTGGATACCTTTGAGCAGTTCTTC. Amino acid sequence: CASSLDTFEQFF.